The sequence of this TCR beta chain was determined in a study of cytomegalovirus exposure and HLA in healthy donors (dated by TCRdb to about 2017). Background on the whole study: In an earlier analysis of under 750 of the donors, 276 Gb of sequence data and 117 million unique TCR beta sequences from 150 million to 200 million T cells were reported. Among about 410 genotyped donors of the cohort, an average of around 250,000 unique TCR beta nucleotide sequences was sequenced per donor, of which about 20% were non-productive. Both class I and class II loci were covered by HLA typing, at four-digit resolution. The genetic ancestry cluster associated with self-reported Caucasian donors included 81% of the roughly 390 genotyped donors. An early release covering roughly 600 HLA-typed donors comprised about 300 gigabases of sequencing data and tens of millions of unique TCR sequences. Donor age, sex, ethnicity and CMV serostatus were compiled together with the repertoire data. To decide whether each TCR beta V gene segment behaved as functional or pseudogenic, an earlier analysis of fewer than 750 of the donors relied on high-throughput TCR beta sequencing. In the later analysis, no new phenotypic data were used to find candidate immune exposures; instead, reliance was placed on TCR beta sequences and their occurrence across donors. The T cell repertoires of 700 or so subjects were profiled by immunosequencing and related to cytomegalovirus serostatus. A separate validation cohort of roughly 110 different subjects was used in addition to the roughly 620-subject first cohort. Every discovery cohort repertoire had been produced on one sequencing platform. A later analysis re-examined previously published TCR beta repertoires from several hundred donors and added high-resolution HLA genotyping to investigate patterns of TCR occurrence. Roughly five DR-DQ haplotypes were handled as single units for association and clustering, since linkage in the cohort was strong. The study aimed to test whether signatures of past pathogen exposure could be identified by cataloging public T cell receptors. The number of donors typed differed by locus, with 629-630 for A, B, C, DRB1 and DQB1, 522 for DQA1, 606 for DPA1, and over 400 for DPB1. A later genetic analysis took genome-wide SNP genotypes for about 55% of the 666 donors and used that subset as a discovery cohort. To predict cytomegalovirus infection status, the study combined high-throughput TCR immunosequencing, statistical association of individual TCRs with disease status, and machine learning.

Looking up the germline V gene (reference sequence) yields CDR1 SEHNR and CDR2 FQNEAQ. Measured from the cysteine to the phenylalanine, the CDR3 is 15 residues long. Of all the DNA, just the CDR3 is kept, 45 bases in frame from base 1. Relative to germline, V is 5 bases shorter and J is 0 bases shorter, with 12 bases between their ends. Overall study results and their limits: A few of the identified cytomegalovirus-associated TCR beta chains were confirmed in vitro to be specific for cytomegalovirus antigens. While some public TCRs were present in many individuals, most TCR sequences turned up only very rarely across donors. Correlated functional status among segregating V segments might be attributable to linkage disequilibrium, but an unknown experimental factor could not be ruled out. In this cohort, only TCR beta chains were sequenced, and detectable features were limited by the absence of alpha or paired-chain data. In a later analysis, several top co-occurrence clusters were reported to appear linked to parvovirus B19, influenza, CMV and Epstein-Barr virus. Strong co-occurrence of HLA alleles, especially DR and DQ, made assigning TCR associations to individual alleles difficult. According to a later analysis, TCR association rates differed among HLA loci, with DRB1 alleles showing the most associated TCRs and HLA-C alleles showing the fewest. Most CMV-associated TCR beta chains appeared to be HLA-restricted in a later analysis, and the HLA associations seemed to be driven largely by CMV exposure. Roughly uniform sequencing depth across donors was assumed in presence/absence analyses, although this assumption may not hold. In an earlier analysis of more than 450 of the donors, most TCR beta V segments were observed in productive rearrangements about 90% or about 30% of the time, broadly matching IMGT annotations. The 87-base-pair reads could not distinguish some IMGT-functional V segments, including TRBV6-2 and TRBV6-3, so those segments were excluded. A later genetic analysis associated a missense DCLRE1C variant with V-gene and J-gene trimming of TCR beta chains, and an independent cohort replicated the association. According to the authors, the approach could potentially be generalized to other disease states and immunological phenotypes. Compared with equally common non-associated chains, HLA-associated TCR beta chains in a later analysis were more clonally expanded and had lower generation probabilities. In a later genetic analysis, fewer N-insertions in productive TCRs were reported among donors in an Asian-associated ancestry cluster than the roughly 700-donor mean. HLA typing was unavailable for some donors at each locus, so association tests used only the typed subset. A total of 164 TCR beta chains were listed by the study as associated with cytomegalovirus. The sequencing pipeline was judged likely to have produced a cluster of highly shared sequence variants as a technical artifact. A further reported finding was that TCR beta sequences accurately predicted the HLA-A and HLA-B alleles for most subjects in the first cohort. The earlier analysis of fewer than 750 of the donors excluded some 16 rarely observed V segments, including chromosome 9 orphons, because counts were too low. A later analysis associated around 16,000 TCR beta sequences with specific HLA alleles at a false discovery rate of 0.05. The classifier was reported to diagnose cytomegalovirus status with high specificity and sensitivity in both the original cohort and the validation cohort. The only immune exposure information available for the cohort was CMV serostatus.

In its sample, this clone was seen a few times. Its antigen is not yet known. Qualities for individual bases were not recorded, and no much larger clone is one base off. Library construction relied on the immunoSEQ multiplex PCR assay. For the multiplex PCR, a mixture combining 60 forward primers for TCR Vbeta segments and 13 reverse primers for TCR Jbeta segments was used. A multiplex PCR assay on genomic DNA amplified the CDR3 region of rearranged TCR beta genes. The Illumina HiSeq System was used to sequence the amplified TCR beta libraries as 87-base-pair reads. The paper's data handling went like this. In a later analysis, 80 million or so unique TCR beta chains were counted across the 500 to 850 repertoires, and approximately 9.9 million of these chains were shared by at least two donors. Raw reads were error-corrected and collapsed into unique sequences by a nearest-neighbor algorithm in which closely related sequences were merged to remove PCR and sequencing errors. To assign V, D and J gene segments, CDR3 sequences were aligned to IMGT reference sequences. Each retained sequence needed at least a six-nucleotide match to both a V gene segment and a J gene segment. A rearrangement counted as productive if the CDR3 had no stop codons and remained in frame with V and J, and every other rearrangement counted as non-productive. Following IMGT convention, CDR3 was defined as the stretch from the second conserved V-encoded cysteine up to the conserved J-encoded phenylalanine. Sequences without an unambiguous match to a single V gene segment were excluded from the earlier analysis of approximately 600 of the donors. An earlier analysis of a few hundred of the donors called V segments functional above 56.7% productive rearrangements and segregating when the between-donor standard deviation exceeded 5%. A statistical classification framework was developed to diagnose cytomegalovirus status using the catalog of TCR beta chain sequences. A later analysis assigned V and J genes by comparing TCR nucleotide sequences with IMGT/GENE-DB human TR gene sequences. Using the TCRdist pipeline, a later analysis assigned CDR3 sequences along with most-parsimonious VDJ recombination scenarios. In a later analysis, each TCR beta chain was defined by its CDR3 amino acid sequence together with its V-gene family, and reads lacking a unique V-gene family were excluded. In a later analysis, nearly 600 highly shared, low-generation-probability nucleotide sequences were removed to address suspected cross-contamination and a sequencing artifact. For each public chain, a later analysis derived a clonal expansion index from normalized ranks of inferred template counts within each repertoire. In a later analysis, generation probabilities were computed with a VDJ recombination model fitted to out-of-frame rearrangements, and the resulting probabilities were checked against IGoR. In a later analysis, hypergeometric tests were used to score TCR-TCR, TCR-HLA and TCR-CMV co-occurrence, with a repertoire-size bias correction applied to TCR pairs. False discovery rates were estimated in a later analysis by permuting HLA or CMV assignments 20 times. A later analysis grouped co-occurring TCRs with DBSCAN, adding TCRdist sequence similarity when clustering within HLA-allele-positive subsets. Repertoires with fewer than 30,000 or more than 120,000 public chains were left out of co-occurrence clustering, as were four to six repertoires with anomalous nucleotide sharing. TCRdb took this table from immuneACCESS and kept in-frame rearrangements with V and J called. Such tables lack part of the clones; where checked against another copy, unresolved V genes explain under half of the gap, and the rest is unexplained. The V and J calls and the clone size are those of that table, but D and trimming were determined from the DNA. A total of some 180,000 clones appear in this sample, roughly 9.5% of them only once. The ten largest clonotypes hold roughly 1.3% of the sample.

In total, just over 650 healthy bone marrow donors made up the cohort. At the time of sampling, every cohort member was nominally healthy, though immune exposures that went unrecorded were likely present. The donor was CMV seropositive and was included in the group of about 290 seropositive cohort members. A peripheral blood sample was provided by each donor, and peripheral blood mononuclear cells were used for TCR beta sequencing. Genomic DNA was extracted from the blood cell samples with the Qiagen DNeasy Blood Extraction Kit. This clonotype was sampled from a woman aged 25 to 45 in good health and CMV-seropositive. The receptor chain draws on TRBV7-9 and TRBJ2-3; TRBD2 is a possible D gene, resting on 5 matching bases. Sequencing used PBMCs. Here the CDR3 is given as CASSPTTGSTDTQYF. The nucleotide sequence is TGTGCCAGCAGCCCGACGACGGGGAGCACAGATACGCAGTATTTT.